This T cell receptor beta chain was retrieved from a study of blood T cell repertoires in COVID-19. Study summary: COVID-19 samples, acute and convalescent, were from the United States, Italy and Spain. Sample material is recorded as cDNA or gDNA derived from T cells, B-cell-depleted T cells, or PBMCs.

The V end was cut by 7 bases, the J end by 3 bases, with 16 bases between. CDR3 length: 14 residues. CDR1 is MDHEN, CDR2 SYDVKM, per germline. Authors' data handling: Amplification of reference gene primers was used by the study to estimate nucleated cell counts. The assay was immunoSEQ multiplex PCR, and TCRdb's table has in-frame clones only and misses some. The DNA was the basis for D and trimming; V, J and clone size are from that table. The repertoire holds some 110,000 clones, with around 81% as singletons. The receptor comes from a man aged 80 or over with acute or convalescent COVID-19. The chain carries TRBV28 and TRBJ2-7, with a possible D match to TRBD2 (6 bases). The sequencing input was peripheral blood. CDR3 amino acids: CASTAGTSVYEQYF. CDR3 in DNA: TGTGCCAGCACCGCCGGGACTTCGGTCTACGAGCAGTACTTC. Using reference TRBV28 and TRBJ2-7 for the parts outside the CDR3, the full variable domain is DVKVTQSSRYLVKRTGEKVFLECVQDMDHENMFWYRQDPGLGLRLIYFSYDVKMKEKGDIPEGYSVSREKKERFSLILESASTNQTSMYLCASTAGTSVYEQYFGPGTRLTVT.